Following are 6 T cell receptor beta chains from one sample sequenced in a study of cytomegalovirus exposure and HLA in healthy donors (dated by TCRdb to 2016 to 2017). Library creation used the immunoSEQ multiplex PCR assay. For the multiplex PCR, a mixture combining 60 forward primers for TCR Vbeta segments and 13 reverse primers for TCR Jbeta segments was used. What TCRdb holds here is the immuneACCESS table cut down to in-frame rearrangements. Part of the clones is not present; checked against another copy, under half of the missing clones reflect an unresolved V gene, and the others are unexplained. The sample records 150,000 to 200,000 clones, less than 85% of which are singletons. The ten biggest clones cover less than 2% of the sample. Source material: PBMCs. Every receptor here comes from a male donor in good health and CMV-seronegative.

The chain employs TRBV18 and TRBJ2-7, with 9 bases identical to TRBD1. V lost 0 bases to trimming and J lost 5 bases; unmatched junction nucleotides: 5. This CDR3 contains 15 residues. CDR1 and CDR2 (germline): KGHSH, LQKENI. The CDR3 region has the DNA TGTGCCAGCTCACCACCGGGACAGGGTTCCCACGAGCAGTACTTC. As protein: CASSPPGQGSHEQYF.

This chain uses TRBV7-3 with TRBJ2-1; a weak D match, TRBD1 (6 bases). The CDR3 covers 15 residues. Germline V gene lookup returns CDR1 SGHTA and CDR2 FQGTGA. Between the trimmed V and J ends, which lost 4 bases and 9 bases, there was a span of 19 bases. The CDR3 coding sequence is TGTGCCAGCAGCTCCATTGGACAGCCGGGGAGTGAGCAGTTCTTC. Residues: CASSSIGQPGSEQFF.

The table lists this clone with a few counts. The chain recombines TRBV6-4 with TRBJ2-7; the D gene is possibly TRBD2 (6 bases). The CDR3 loop spans 14 amino acids. Germline V gene data show CDR1 as MRHNA and CDR2 as SNTAGT. With 6 bases removed from V and 5 bases from J, the gap between germline ends came to 17 bases. CDR3 nucleotides: TGTGCCAGCAGCCGGGACTCAGGGCCTAACGAGCAGTACTTC. Translated, it gives CASSRDSGPNEQYF.

This rearrangement joins TRBV5-4 to TRBJ2-7; D is perhaps TRBD2 (6 bases). Looked up from germline, CDR1 is SGHNT and CDR2 is YYREEE (reference sequence). The CDR3 has 15 amino acids. Trimming shortened V by 4 bases and J by 2 bases, and 16 bases separated the two germline ends. In nucleotides, the CDR3 is TGTGCCAGCAGCCCCGGGACTTCCGGACCCTACGAGCAGTACTTC. Translated, it gives CASSPGTSGPYEQYF.

The rearrangement links TRBV10-1 to TRBJ1-4; 10 bases agree with TRBD1. The junction had 13 bases not matched to a gene; V was cut back by 8 bases and J by 13 bases. CDR1 is WNHNN, CDR2 SYGVQD, per germline (reference sequence). The CDR3 sequence is 14 residues long. The CDR3 sequence is CASSPGQGGEGLFF. CDR3 coding DNA: TGCGCCAGCTCGCCTGGACAGGGGGGCGAGGGACTGTTTTTT.

This rearrangement joins TRBV5-1 to TRBJ1-1, with D maybe TRBD1 (5 bases). The CDR3 contains 14 residues. Germline V gene data show CDR1 as SGHRS and CDR2 as YFSETQ. V was cut by 3 bases and J by 1 base, with 10 bases left in between. CDR3 residues: CASSSSGGNTEAFF. DNA for the CDR3: TGCGCCAGCAGCTCTTCCGGGGGGAACACTGAAGCTTTCTTT.